These T cell receptor beta chains were read from a single sample in a study of cytomegalovirus exposure and HLA in healthy donors. The method was immunoSEQ multiplex PCR; TCRdb's version includes in-frame clones alone and lacks a portion of them. The sample yields about 50,000 clones, around three quarters seen once. The source material was PBMCs. Source of these receptors: a man younger than 45 in good health and CMV-seropositive. CDR3s include the opening cysteine and the closing phenylalanine or tryptophan. The D gene is left open where the match is weak. Only some rows state a clone size, as once, few, many or a class for expanded clones.

CDR3aa	CDR3nt	v_gene	j_gene	d_gene	abundance	len
CASSVGTEYEQYF	TGTGCCAGCAGCGTGGGGACAGAGTACGAGCAGTACTTC	TRBV9	TRBJ2-7	TRBD1	-	13
CASSLSTVNYGYTF	TGTGCCAGCAGCCTGTCGACAGTAAACTATGGCTACACCTTC	TRBV7-6	TRBJ1-2	-	-	14
CASSGAFGPSGVLAKNIQYF	TGTGCCAGCAGCGGAGCTTTCGGGCCTAGCGGAGTCTTAGCCAAAAACATTCAGTACTTC	TRBV9	TRBJ2-4	TRBD2	-	20
CASSLGTGNEKLFF	TGCGCCAGCAGCTTGGGGACAGGGAATGAAAAACTGTTTTTT	TRBV5-1	TRBJ1-4	TRBD1	-	14
CASSLGVGGIYEQYF	TGTGCCAGCAGCTTAGGTGTCGGGGGAATATACGAGCAGTACTTC	TRBV7-3	TRBJ2-7	-	-	15
CASSLGQHSNQPQHF	TGTGCCAGCAGCTTGGGACAGCATAGCAATCAGCCCCAGCATTTT	TRBV5-8	TRBJ1-5	-	-	15
CASSQEPGINSPLHF	TGCGCCAGCAGCCAAGAACCGGGGATCAATTCACCCCTCCACTTT	TRBV4-1	TRBJ1-6	-	few	15
CASSLAGQGLSPLHF	TGTGCCAGCAGCTTGGCGGGACAGGGGTTGTCACCCCTCCACTTT	TRBV5-6	TRBJ1-6	TRBD1	-	15
CASSPTGLVGGGNEQFF	TGTGCCAGCAGCCCGACCGGATTGGTGGGTGGAGGCAATGAGCAGTTCTTC	TRBV7-9	TRBJ2-1	-	-	17
CASSEPRGGGTSGETQYF	TGTGCCAGCAGCGAACCCAGGGGCGGAGGGACTAGTGGGGAGACCCAGTACTTC	TRBV6-1	TRBJ2-5	TRBD2	-	18
CASSLGRSSYEQYF	TGTGCCAGCAGTTTGGGCCGAAGCTCCTACGAGCAGTACTTC	TRBV28	TRBJ2-7	-	-	14
CASSVRTSGSTGELFF	TGTGCCAGCAGCGTTAGGACTAGCGGCAGCACCGGGGAGCTGTTTTTT	TRBV9	TRBJ2-2	TRBD2	-	16
CASSPSLITGSANYGYTF	TGTGCCAGCAGCCCTAGCCTAATTACAGGGTCCGCTAACTATGGCTACACCTTC	TRBV11-2	TRBJ1-2	-	once	18
CASSLDRNTDTQYF	TGTGCCAGCAGCCTCGACAGAAACACAGATACGCAGTATTTT	TRBV5-6	TRBJ2-3	-	-	14
CASSDYEGNQPQHF	TGTGCCAGCAGTGATTATGAGGGCAATCAGCCCCAGCATTTT	TRBV2	TRBJ1-5	-	-	14
CASSLGQGDTGELFF	TGCGCCAGCAGCTTGGGCCAGGGTGACACCGGGGAGCTGTTTTTT	TRBV5-1	TRBJ2-2	-	-	15
CASSLTQQGNTGELFF	TGCGCCAGCAGCTTGACTCAACAGGGGAACACCGGGGAGCTGTTTTTT	TRBV5-1	TRBJ2-2	-	once	16